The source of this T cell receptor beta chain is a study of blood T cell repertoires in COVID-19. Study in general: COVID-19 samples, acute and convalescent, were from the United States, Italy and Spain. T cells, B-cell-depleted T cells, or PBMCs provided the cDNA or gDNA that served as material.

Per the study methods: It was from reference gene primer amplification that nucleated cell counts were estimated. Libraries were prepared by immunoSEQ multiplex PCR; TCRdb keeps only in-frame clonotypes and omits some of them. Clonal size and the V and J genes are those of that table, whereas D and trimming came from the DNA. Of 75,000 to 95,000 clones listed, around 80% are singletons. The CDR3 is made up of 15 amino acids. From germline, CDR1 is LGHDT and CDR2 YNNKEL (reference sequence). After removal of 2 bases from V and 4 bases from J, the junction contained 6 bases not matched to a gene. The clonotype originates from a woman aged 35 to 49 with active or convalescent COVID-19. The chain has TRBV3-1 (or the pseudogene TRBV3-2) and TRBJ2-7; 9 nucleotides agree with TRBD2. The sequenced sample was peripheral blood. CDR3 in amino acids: CASSQSASGVYEQYF. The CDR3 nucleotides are TGTGCCAGCAGCCAATCGGCTAGCGGGGTTTACGAGCAGTACTTC.